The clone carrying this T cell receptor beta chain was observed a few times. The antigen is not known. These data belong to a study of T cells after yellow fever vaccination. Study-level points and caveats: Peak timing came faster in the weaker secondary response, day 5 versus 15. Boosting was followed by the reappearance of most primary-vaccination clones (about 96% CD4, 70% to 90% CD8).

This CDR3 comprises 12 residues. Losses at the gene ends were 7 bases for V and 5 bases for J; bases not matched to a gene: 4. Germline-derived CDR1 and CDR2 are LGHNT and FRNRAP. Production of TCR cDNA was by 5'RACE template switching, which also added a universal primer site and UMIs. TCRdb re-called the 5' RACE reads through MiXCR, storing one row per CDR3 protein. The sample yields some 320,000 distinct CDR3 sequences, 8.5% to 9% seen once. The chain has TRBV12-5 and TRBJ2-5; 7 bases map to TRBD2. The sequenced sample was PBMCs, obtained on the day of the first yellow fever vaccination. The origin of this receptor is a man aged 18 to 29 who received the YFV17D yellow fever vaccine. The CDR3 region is CASAGAGETQYF. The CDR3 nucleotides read TGTGCTAGTGCCGGAGCGGGGGAGACCCAGTACTTC.